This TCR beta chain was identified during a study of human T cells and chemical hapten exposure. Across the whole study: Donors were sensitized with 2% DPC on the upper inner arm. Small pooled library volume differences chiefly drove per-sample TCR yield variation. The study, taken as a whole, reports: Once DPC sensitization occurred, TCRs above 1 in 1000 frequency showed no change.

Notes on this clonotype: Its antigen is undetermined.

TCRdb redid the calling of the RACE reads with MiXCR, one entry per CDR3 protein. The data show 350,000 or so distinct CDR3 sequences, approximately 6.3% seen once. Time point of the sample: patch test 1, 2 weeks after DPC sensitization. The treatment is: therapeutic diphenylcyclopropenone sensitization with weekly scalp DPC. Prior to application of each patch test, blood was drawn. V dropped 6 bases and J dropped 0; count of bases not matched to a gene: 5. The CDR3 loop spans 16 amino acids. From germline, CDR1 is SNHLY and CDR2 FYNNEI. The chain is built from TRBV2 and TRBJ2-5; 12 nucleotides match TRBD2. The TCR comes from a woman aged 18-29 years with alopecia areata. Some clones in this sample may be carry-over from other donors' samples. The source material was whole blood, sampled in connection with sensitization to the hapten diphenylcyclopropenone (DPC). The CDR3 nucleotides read TGTGCCAGCAGGCGACTAGCGGGGGAGTACCAAGAGACCCAGTACTTC. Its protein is CASRRLAGEYQETQYF.